This entry features one TCR beta chain sequence. This record belongs to a study of blood T cell repertoires in COVID-19. Study-wide background: Samples of COVID-19 (acute and convalescent) were obtained from the United States, Italy and Spain. PBMCs, B-cell-depleted T cells, or T cells provided the cDNA or gDNA that made up the material.

Libraries were prepared by immunoSEQ multiplex PCR; TCRdb keeps only in-frame clonotypes and omits some of them. The sample includes 160,000 or so clones, approximately 85% of them seen just once. Material: peripheral blood. The TCR comes from a man aged 35-49 years with acute or convalescent COVID-19.

CDR3 residues: CASSPPRTSGESSYNEQFF. CDR3 nucleotide sequence: TGTGCCAGCAGCCCTCCCAGGACTAGCGGGGAGAGCTCCTACAATGAGCAGTTCTTC. The chain uses TRBV5-6 and TRBJ2-1, with 12 bases aligning to TRBD2. Trimming at V came to 4 bases and at J to 0 bases, leaving 11 bases not matched to a gene. The CDR3 consists of 19 residues. CDR1 and CDR2 from the germline V gene are SGHDT and YYEEEE.